A selection of T cell receptor beta chains follows, all from one sample in a study of cytomegalovirus exposure and HLA in healthy donors. Clones were sequenced by immunoSEQ multiplex PCR, and TCRdb holds only the in-frame ones, with some missing. The table has around 150,000 clones, approximately 80% seen once; the top ten hold approximately 4.5%. Sequenced input: PBMCs. The receptors derive from a man between 35 and 55 years old in good health and CMV-seronegative. The CDR3 runs from the conserved cysteine through the conserved F or W. Fields, in order: clone size, V gene, J gene, D gene, CDR3 DNA, CDR3 protein. D genes are given only for firm matches. Not all rows give a size; the values are once, few, many and, for expanded clones, a class.

-	TRBV27	TRBJ2-1	TRBD2	TGTGCCAGCATCCGGACTAGCGGGGGGCCGACCAACAATGAGCAGTTCTTC	CASIRTSGGPTNNEQFF
-	TRBV10-3	TRBJ1-2	-	TGTGCCATCAGTGAGCTACAGAGCTATGGCTACACCTTC	CAISELQSYGYTF
-	TRBV6-1	TRBJ1-4	TRBD1	TGTGCCAGCAGTGTCGGGACAGGAGGTGAAAAACTGTTTTTT	CASSVGTGGEKLFF
few	TRBV12-5	TRBJ2-3	TRBD2	TGTGCTAGTGGTCCCTGGAGCGGGGGCTTTGGGACAGATACGCAGTATTTT	CASGPWSGGFGTDTQYF
-	TRBV19	TRBJ1-1	TRBD1	TGTGCCAGTAGTAATCAGGGGGGGAACACTGAAGCTTTCTTT	CASSNQGGNTEAFF
-	TRBV7-2	TRBJ2-7	TRBD1	TGTGCCAGCAGCGGACAGGGGGGGTTCTACGAGCAGTACTTC	CASSGQGGFYEQYF
-	TRBV29-1	TRBJ2-1	TRBD2	TGCAGCGTTGCAAGGGGGAGTAGCGGGGGACTGAACTACAATGAGCAGTTCTTC	CSVARGSSGGLNYNEQFF
-	TRBV5-6	TRBJ1-5	-	TGTGCCAGCAGCTTAACCCCAACAGGGCCCCAGCCCCAGCATTTT	CASSLTPTGPQPQHF
-	TRBV4-3	TRBJ2-7	TRBD1	TGCGCCAGCAGTCAGGACCGGGACAGAGGCTCCTACGAGCAGTACTTC	CASSQDRDRGSYEQYF
once	TRBV7-2	TRBJ2-5	-	TGTGCCAGCAGCCCCCCGTCGGAGACCCAGTACTTC	CASSPPSETQYF
-	TRBV7-9	TRBJ2-7	TRBD1	TGTGCCAGCAGCCCCATACCGGGACAGGGGTCATACTACGAGCAGTACTTC	CASSPIPGQGSYYEQYF
-	TRBV5-1	TRBJ2-5	-	TGCGCCAGCAGCTCCCCAGGGGAAGAGACCCAGTACTTC	CASSSPGEETQYF
-	TRBV10-3	TRBJ1-6	-	TGTGCCATCGGGGGCAGCGGATCACCCCTCCACTTT	CAIGGSGSPLHF
-	TRBV6-6	TRBJ2-1	TRBD1	TGTGCCAGCTTACCCCGGGACAGGGCCTACAATGAGCAGTTCTTC	CASLPRDRAYNEQFF
-	TRBV5-6	TRBJ2-6	-	TGTGCCAGCAGCTTACCAGGGGTTGGGGCCAACGTCCTGACTTTC	CASSLPGVGANVLTF
once	TRBV5-6	TRBJ1-5	-	TGTGCCAGCAGCTTGCAGGGCGGGGGCAATCAGCCCCAGCATTTT	CASSLQGGGNQPQHF
-	TRBV4-3	TRBJ1-1	-	TGCGCCAGCAGCCAAGTCAGGGCCACTGAAGCTTTCTTT	CASSQVRATEAFF
-	TRBV21-1	TRBJ1-4	-	TGTGCCAGCAGGGTACTGGACAGTAATGAAAAACTGTTTTTT	CASRVLDSNEKLFF
-	TRBV5-1	TRBJ2-3	TRBD1	TGCGCCAGCAGCTGGACAGGGGACACAGATACGCAGTATTTT	CASSWTGDTDTQYF
-	TRBV4-2	TRBJ1-1	-	TGTGCCAGCAGCCAGAGGTCCGGGGACACTGAAGCTTTCTTT	CASSQRSGDTEAFF
-	TRBV4-3	TRBJ2-5	TRBD2	TGCGCCAGCAGCCGGGGGGGATTGGGGGAGACCCAGTACTTC	CASSRGGLGETQYF
-	TRBV6-6	TRBJ2-1	TRBD1	TGTGCCAGCAGCTCTAGAGACAGGGACAATGAGCAGTTCTTC	CASSSRDRDNEQFF
-	TRBV9	TRBJ2-1	-	TGTGCCAGCAGCGGCCACCGGGAAATCTACAATGAGCAGTTCTTC	CASSGHREIYNEQFF
-	TRBV10-3	TRBJ2-1	TRBD1	TGTGCCATCAGTGAGTCGAGGACAGGGGGGAGCAATGAGCAGTTCTTC	CAISESRTGGSNEQFF
-	TRBV11-2	TRBJ1-2	TRBD1	TGTGCCAGCAGCCTACAACCGGACAGGGTAGAGGGCTACACCTTC	CASSLQPDRVEGYTF
-	TRBV6-5	TRBJ1-2	TRBD1	TGTGCCAGCAGTTACTCGGGACAGGGGTCCTATGGCTACACCTTC	CASSYSGQGSYGYTF
-	TRBV27	TRBJ1-2	-	TGTGCCAGCAGTCTGGACTCAATTGGGGACTATGGCTACACCTTC	CASSLDSIGDYGYTF
-	TRBV27	TRBJ2-7	-	TGTGCCAGCGGACACGGTCCCTACGAGCAGTACTTC	CASGHGPYEQYF